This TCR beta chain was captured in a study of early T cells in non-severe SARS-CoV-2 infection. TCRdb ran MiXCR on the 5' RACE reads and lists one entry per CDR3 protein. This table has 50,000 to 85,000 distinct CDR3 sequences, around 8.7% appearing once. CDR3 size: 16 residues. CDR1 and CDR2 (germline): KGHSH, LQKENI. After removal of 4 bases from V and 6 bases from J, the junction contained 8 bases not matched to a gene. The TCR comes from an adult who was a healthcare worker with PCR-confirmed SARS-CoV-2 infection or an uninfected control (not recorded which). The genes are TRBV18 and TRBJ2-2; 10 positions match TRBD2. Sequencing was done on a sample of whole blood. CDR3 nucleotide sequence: TGTGCCAGCTCACGGAAGACTAGCGGGCGACCCGGGGAGCTGTTTTTT. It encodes CASSRKTSGRPGELFF.